This T cell receptor (beta chain) is from a study of human T cells and chemical hapten exposure. As to time point: pre-sensitization, week 0. As for treatment: therapeutic diphenylcyclopropenone sensitization with weekly scalp DPC. This CDR3 is built from 15 residues. Trimming at V came to 4 bases and at J to 0 bases, leaving 7 bases not matched to a gene. Germline-derived CDR1 and CDR2 are SGDLS and YYNGEE. Only a few counts were recorded for this clonotype. TCRdb analysed the RACE reads with MiXCR anew, one entry per CDR3 protein. The table has some 360,000 distinct CDR3 sequences, approximately 5.1% seen once.

The V call is TRBV9, the J call TRBJ2-7; 7 bases are shared with TRBD2. The receptor was derived from a woman between 45 and 65 years old with alopecia areata. Some clones in this sample may be carry-over from other donors' samples. The specimen comprised whole blood, sampled in connection with sensitization to the hapten diphenylcyclopropenone (DPC). CDR3 sequence: CASSTLAGFSYEQYF. The CDR3 nucleotides are TGTGCCAGCAGCACCTTAGCGGGCTTCTCCTACGAGCAGTACTTC.